This T cell receptor beta chain comes out of a study of T cells in tuberculosis. This clone has more than one count but fewer than ten. The germline V gene encodes CDR1 LGHNA and CDR2 YSLEER. The CDR3 extends over 22 amino acids. The V gene end was trimmed by 0 bases and the J gene end by 0 bases; junction bases not matched to a gene: 17. Described time point: new active TB diagnosis, blood taken before or within 7 days of starting treatment. Assay: immunoSEQ multiplex PCR; the TCRdb copy retains only in-frame clones and omits some. The data show about 49,000 clones, nearly 95% seen once. The material was PBMCs, obtained at tuberculosis diagnosis. The V call is TRBV4-3, the J call TRBJ2-6; TRBD1 agrees at 7 bases. This clonotype was obtained from an adult with tuberculosis. The CDR3 sequence: CASSQDLYSRDSLFSGANVLTF. The DNA of the CDR3 is TGCGCCAGCAGCCAAGATTTGTATAGTCGGGACAGTCTTTTCTCTGGGGCCAACGTCCTGACTTTC.